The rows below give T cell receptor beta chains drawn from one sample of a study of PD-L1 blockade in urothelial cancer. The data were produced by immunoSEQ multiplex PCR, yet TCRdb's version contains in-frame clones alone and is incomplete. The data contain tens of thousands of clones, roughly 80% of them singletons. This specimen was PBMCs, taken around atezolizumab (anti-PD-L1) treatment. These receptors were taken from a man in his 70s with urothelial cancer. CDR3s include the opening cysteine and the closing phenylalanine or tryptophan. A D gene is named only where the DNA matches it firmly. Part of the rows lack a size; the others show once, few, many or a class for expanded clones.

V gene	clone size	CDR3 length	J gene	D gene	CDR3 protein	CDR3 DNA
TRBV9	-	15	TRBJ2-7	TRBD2	CASSVGTSGPYEQYF	TGTGCCAGCAGCGTAGGGACTAGCGGGCCCTACGAGCAGTACTTC
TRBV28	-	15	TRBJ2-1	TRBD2	CASRGGGGTYNEQFF	TGTGCCAGCCGTGGTGGGGGAGGGACCTACAATGAGCAGTTCTTC
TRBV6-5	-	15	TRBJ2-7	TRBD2	CASSSRGLANYEQYF	TGTGCCAGCAGTTCCAGGGGACTAGCGAATTACGAGCAGTACTTC
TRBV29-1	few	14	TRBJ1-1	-	CSGSMGLGSTEAFF	TGCAGCGGCTCCATGGGGTTAGGGAGCACTGAAGCTTTCTTT
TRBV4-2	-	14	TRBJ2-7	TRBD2	CASKRDSYNPVQYF	TGTGCCAGCAAGCGGGACTCCTATAATCCGGTGCAGTACTTC
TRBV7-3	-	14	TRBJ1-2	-	CASSLSGGNYGYTF	TGTGCCAGCAGCTTATCCGGGGGGAACTATGGCTACACCTTC
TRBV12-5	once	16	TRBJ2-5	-	CASGRDGSPSQETQYF	TGTGCTAGTGGCCGCGACGGCTCCCCTAGCCAAGAGACCCAGTACTTC
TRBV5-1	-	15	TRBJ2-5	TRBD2	CASSSTSGRQETQYF	TGCGCCAGCAGCTCGACTAGCGGGAGACAAGAGACCCAGTACTTC
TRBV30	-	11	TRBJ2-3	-	CAWTRFDTQYF	TGTGCCTGGACGCGCTTTGATACGCAGTATTTT
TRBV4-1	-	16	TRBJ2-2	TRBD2	CASSHPGTRRTGELFF	TGCGCCAGCAGCCATCCCGGGACTAGGAGGACCGGGGAGCTGTTTTTT
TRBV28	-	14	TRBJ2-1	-	CASSLLPSFDEQFF	TGTGCCAGCAGTTTATTGCCTAGCTTCGATGAGCAGTTCTTC
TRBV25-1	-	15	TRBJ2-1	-	CASSGKRGHYNEQFF	TGTGCCAGCAGTGGTAAGCGGGGACATTACAATGAGCAGTTCTTC
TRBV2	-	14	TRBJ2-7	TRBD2	CASSTGLLNYEQYF	TGTGCCAGCAGTACGGGACTACTGAATTACGAGCAGTACTTC
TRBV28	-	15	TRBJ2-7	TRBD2	CASSGTSGRPYEQYF	TGTGCCAGCAGTGGGACTAGCGGGAGGCCCTACGAGCAGTACTTC
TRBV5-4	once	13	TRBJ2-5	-	CASSNQGSRTQYF	TGTGCCAGCAGCAACCAGGGGTCAAGGACCCAGTACTTC
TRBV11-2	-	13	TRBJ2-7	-	CASSSWTAYEQYF	TGTGCCAGCAGCTCGTGGACAGCCTACGAGCAGTACTTC
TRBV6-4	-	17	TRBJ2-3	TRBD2	CASSDPGAGGLIDTQYF	TGTGCCAGCAGTGACCCAGGAGCGGGAGGGTTGATTGATACGCAGTATTTT
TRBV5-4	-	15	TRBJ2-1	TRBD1	CASSLGQGVYNEQFF	TGTGCCAGCAGCTTGGGACAGGGGGTCTACAATGAGCAGTTCTTC
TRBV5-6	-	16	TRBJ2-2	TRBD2	CASSLIGTSSTGELFF	TGTGCCAGCAGCTTGATAGGGACTAGCAGCACCGGGGAGCTGTTTTTT
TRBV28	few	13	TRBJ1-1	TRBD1	CASTDRVNTEAFF	TGTGCCAGCACGGACAGGGTGAACACTGAAGCTTTCTTT
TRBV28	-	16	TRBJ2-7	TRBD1	CASSPSPGTGEREQYF	TGTGCCAGCAGCCCAAGCCCCGGGACAGGGGAACGCGAGCAGTACTTC
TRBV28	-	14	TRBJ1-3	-	CASRTSGGGHTIYF	TGTGCCAGCAGGACCTCGGGGGGGGGCCACACCATATATTTT
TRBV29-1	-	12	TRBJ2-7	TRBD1	CSVGQGTYEQYF	TGCAGCGTTGGACAGGGGACCTACGAGCAGTACTTC
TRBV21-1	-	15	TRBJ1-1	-	CASSKGRTVAPEAFF	TGTGCCAGCAGCAAAGGTAGGACAGTTGCACCTGAAGCTTTCTTT
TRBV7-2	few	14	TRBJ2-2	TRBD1	CASSADRAHGELFF	TGTGCCAGCAGCGCCGACAGGGCGCACGGGGAGCTGTTTTTT
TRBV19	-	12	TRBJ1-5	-	CASGGGPQPQHF	TGTGCCAGTGGGGGGGGGCCCCAGCCCCAGCATTTT
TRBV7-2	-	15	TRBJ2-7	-	CASSQGGAASYEQYF	TGTGCCAGCAGCCAAGGAGGGGCCGCCTCCTACGAGCAGTACTTC
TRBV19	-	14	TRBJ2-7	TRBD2	CASNGPGGIYEQYF	TGTGCCAGTAACGGCCCGGGGGGGATCTACGAGCAGTACTTC
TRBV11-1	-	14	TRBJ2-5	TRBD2	CASSLTSPQETQYF	TGTGCCAGCAGCTTGACTAGCCCTCAAGAGACCCAGTACTTC
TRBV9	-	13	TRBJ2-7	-	CASSVNQGTEQYF	TGTGCCAGCAGCGTAAACCAGGGAACCGAGCAGTACTTC
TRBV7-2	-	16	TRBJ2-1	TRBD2	CASSPHASGTYNEQFF	TGTGCCAGCAGCCCACACGCAAGCGGGACCTACAATGAGCAGTTCTTC
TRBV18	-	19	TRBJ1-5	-	CASSPRGFNPGGSNQPQHF	TGTGCCAGCTCACCACGGGGGTTTAACCCCGGGGGAAGCAATCAGCCCCAGCATTTT
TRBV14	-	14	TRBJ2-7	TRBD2	CASSQVYGGGEQYF	TGTGCCAGCAGCCAAGTGTACGGGGGGGGCGAGCAGTACTTC
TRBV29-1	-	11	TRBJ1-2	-	CSVEGTDGYTF	TGCAGCGTTGAAGGGACAGATGGCTACACCTTC
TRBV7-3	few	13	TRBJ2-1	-	CASSPGLFNEQFF	TGTGCCAGCAGCCCGGGACTTTTCAATGAGCAGTTCTTC
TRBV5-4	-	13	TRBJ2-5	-	CASSSYDQETQYF	TGTGCCAGCAGCTCCTACGACCAAGAGACCCAGTACTTC
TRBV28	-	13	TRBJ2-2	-	CALGAGVTGELFF	TGTGCTTTAGGCGCCGGGGTTACCGGGGAGCTGTTTTTT
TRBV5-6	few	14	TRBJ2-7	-	CASSLTQGTDEQYF	TGTGCCAGCAGCTTGACTCAGGGGACGGACGAGCAGTACTTC
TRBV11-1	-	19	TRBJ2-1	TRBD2	CASSLSRLAGPSSYNEQFF	TGTGCCAGCAGCTTGTCGAGACTAGCGGGACCCAGCTCCTACAATGAGCAGTTCTTC
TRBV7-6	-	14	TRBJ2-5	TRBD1	CASSSTGLIETQYF	TGTGCCAGCAGCTCGACAGGGTTAATTGAGACCCAGTACTTC
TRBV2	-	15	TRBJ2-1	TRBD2	CASRTSGIDYNEQFF	TGTGCCAGCAGGACTAGCGGGATTGACTACAATGAGCAGTTCTTC
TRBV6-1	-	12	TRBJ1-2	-	CASNKGIGGYTF	TGTGCCAGCAACAAGGGGATTGGGGGCTACACCTTC
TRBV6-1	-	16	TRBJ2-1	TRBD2	CASSDLGRASYNEQFF	TGTGCCAGCAGTGATTTGGGGAGGGCCTCCTACAATGAGCAGTTCTTC
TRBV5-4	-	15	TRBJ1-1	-	CASSLSGGMNTEAFF	TGTGCCAGCAGCTTGAGCGGGGGGATGAACACTGAAGCTTTCTTT
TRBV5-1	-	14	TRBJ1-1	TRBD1	CASSLEGANTEAFF	TGCGCCAGCAGCTTGGAGGGGGCGAATACTGAAGCTTTCTTT
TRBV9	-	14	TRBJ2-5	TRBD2	CASSPGLAGQTQYF	TGTGCCAGCAGCCCGGGACTAGCGGGGCAGACCCAGTACTTC
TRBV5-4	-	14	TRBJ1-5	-	CATRDQGEDQPQHF	TGTGCCACCCGGGACCAAGGGGAGGATCAGCCCCAGCATTTT
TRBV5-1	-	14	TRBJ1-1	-	CASSPRQPNTEAFF	TGCGCCAGCAGCCCCAGACAGCCGAACACTGAAGCTTTCTTT
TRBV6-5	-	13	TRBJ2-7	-	CASRRSNPYEQYF	TGTGCCAGCAGACGGTCGAATCCCTACGAGCAGTACTTC
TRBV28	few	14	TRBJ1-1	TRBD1	CASRYRGTVTEAFF	TGTGCTTCCAGGTACAGGGGAACGGTAACTGAAGCTTTCTTT
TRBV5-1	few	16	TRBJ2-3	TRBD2	CASSPGLAGGTDTQYF	TGCGCCAGCAGCCCCGGACTAGCGGGAGGCACAGATACGCAGTATTTT